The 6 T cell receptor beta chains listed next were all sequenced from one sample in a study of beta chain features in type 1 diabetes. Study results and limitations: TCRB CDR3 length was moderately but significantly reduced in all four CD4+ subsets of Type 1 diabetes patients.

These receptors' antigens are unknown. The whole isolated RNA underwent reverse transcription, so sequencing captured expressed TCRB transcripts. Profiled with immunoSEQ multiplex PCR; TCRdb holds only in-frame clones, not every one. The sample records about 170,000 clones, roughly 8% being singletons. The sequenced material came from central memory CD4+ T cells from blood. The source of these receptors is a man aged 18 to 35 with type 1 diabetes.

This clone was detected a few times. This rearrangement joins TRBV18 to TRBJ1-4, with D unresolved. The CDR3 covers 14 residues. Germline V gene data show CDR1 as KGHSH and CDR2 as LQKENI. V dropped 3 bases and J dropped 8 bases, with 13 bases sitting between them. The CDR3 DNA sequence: TGTGCCAGCTCACCGGCGGAGAGTAGGGAAAAACTGTTTTTT. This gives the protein CASSPAESREKLFF.

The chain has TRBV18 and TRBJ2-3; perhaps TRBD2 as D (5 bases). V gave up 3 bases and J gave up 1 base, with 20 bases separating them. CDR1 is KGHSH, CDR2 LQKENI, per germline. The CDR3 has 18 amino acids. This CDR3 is CASSPRLSSGTGTDTQYF. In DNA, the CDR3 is TGTGCCAGCTCACCCCGACTCTCCAGCGGAACTGGCACAGATACGCAGTATTTT.

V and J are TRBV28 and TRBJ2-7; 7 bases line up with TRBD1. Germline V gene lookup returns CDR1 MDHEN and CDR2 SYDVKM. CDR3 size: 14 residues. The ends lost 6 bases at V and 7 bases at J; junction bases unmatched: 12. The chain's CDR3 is CASRRGTVLEEQYF. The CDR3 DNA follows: TGTGCCAGCAGGCGTGGGACAGTGCTGGAAGAGCAGTACTTC.

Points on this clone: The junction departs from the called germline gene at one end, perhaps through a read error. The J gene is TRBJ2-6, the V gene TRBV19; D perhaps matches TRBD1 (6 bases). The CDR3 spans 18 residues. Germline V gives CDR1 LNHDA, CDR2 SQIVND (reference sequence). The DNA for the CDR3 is TGTGCCAGTGGTATACAGGGAAACCTCGCGACAGGGGCCAACGTCCTGACTTTC. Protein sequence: CASGIQGNLATGANVLTF.

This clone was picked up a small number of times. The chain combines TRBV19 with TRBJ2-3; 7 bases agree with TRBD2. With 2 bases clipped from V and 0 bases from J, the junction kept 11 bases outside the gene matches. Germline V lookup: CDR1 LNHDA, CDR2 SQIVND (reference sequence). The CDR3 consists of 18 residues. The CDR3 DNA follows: TGTGCCAGTAGTATAAAGGCTAGCGGCCTCGAAAGCACAGATACGCAGTATTTT. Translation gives CASSIKASGLESTDTQYF.

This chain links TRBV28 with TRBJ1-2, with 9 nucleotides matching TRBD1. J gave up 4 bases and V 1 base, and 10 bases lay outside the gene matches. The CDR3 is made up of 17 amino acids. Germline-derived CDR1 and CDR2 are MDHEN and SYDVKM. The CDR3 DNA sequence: TGTGCCAGCAGTTTATCGAGTCCGGGACAGGGATCCTATGGCTACACCTTC. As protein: CASSLSSPGQGSYGYTF.